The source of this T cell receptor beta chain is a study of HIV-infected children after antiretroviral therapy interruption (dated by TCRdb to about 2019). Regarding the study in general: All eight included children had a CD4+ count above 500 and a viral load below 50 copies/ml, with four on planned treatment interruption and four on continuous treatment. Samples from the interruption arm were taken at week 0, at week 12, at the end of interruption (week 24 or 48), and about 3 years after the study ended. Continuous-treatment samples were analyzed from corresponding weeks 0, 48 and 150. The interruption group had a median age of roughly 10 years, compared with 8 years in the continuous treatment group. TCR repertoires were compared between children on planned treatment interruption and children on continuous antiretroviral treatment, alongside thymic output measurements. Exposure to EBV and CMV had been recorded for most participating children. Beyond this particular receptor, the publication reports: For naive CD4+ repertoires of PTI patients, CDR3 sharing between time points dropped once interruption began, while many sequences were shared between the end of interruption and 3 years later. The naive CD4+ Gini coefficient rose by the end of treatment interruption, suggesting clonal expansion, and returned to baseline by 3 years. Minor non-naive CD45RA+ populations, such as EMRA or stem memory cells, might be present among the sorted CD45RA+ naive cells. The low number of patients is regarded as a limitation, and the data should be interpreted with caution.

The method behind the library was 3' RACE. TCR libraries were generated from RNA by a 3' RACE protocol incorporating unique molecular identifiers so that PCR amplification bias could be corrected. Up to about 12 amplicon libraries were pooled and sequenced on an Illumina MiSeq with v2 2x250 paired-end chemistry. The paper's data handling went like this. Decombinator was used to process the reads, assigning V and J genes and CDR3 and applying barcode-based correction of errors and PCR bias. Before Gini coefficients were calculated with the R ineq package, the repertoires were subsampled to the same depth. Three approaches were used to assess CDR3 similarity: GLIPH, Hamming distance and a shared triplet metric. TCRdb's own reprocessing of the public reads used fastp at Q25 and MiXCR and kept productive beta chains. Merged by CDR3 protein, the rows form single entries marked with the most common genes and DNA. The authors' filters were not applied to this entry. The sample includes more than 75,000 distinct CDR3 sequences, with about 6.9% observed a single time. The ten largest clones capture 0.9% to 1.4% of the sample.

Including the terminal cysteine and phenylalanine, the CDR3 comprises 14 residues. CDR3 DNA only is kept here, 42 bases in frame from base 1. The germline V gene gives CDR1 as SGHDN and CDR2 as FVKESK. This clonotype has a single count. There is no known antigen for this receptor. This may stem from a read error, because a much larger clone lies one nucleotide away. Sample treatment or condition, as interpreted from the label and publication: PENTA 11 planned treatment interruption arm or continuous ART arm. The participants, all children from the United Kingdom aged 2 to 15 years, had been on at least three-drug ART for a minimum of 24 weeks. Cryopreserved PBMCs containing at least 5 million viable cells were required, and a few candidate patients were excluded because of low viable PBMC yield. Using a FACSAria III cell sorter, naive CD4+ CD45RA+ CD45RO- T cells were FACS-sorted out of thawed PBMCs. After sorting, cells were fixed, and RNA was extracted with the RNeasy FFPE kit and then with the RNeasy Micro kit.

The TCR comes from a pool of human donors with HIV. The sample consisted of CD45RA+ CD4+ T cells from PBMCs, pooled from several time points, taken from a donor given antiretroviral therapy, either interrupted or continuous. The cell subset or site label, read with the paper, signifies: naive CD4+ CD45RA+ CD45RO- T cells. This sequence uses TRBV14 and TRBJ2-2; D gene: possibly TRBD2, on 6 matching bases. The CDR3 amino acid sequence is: CASSRDLYTGVLFF. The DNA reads TGTGCCAGCAGCCGGGACTTATACACCGGGGTGCTGTTTTTT. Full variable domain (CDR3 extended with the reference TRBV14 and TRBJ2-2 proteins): EAGVTQFPSHSVIEKGQTVTLRCDPISGHDNLYWYRRVMGKEIKFLLHFVKESKQDESGMPNNRFLAERTGGTYSTLKVQPAELEDSGVYFCASSRDLYTGVLFFGEGSRLTVL.